This TCR beta chain emerged from a study of T cell responses to AZD1222 COVID-19 vaccine. General study results and limits: Once two AZD1222 doses were given, Spike-specific TCR breadth and depth went up.

Generated by immunoSEQ multiplex PCR, the TCRdb table keeps only in-frame clones and is missing some. The sample has about 93,000 clones; 80% to 90% are singletons. This CDR3 comprises 13 residues. The germline V gene has CDR1 SNHLY and CDR2 FYNNEI. Germline trimming cut 7 bases from V and 5 bases from J; bases unmatched to any gene: 6. A word on this clone: The antigen is undetermined.

The sequence derives from an adult in good health. V and J are TRBV2 and TRBJ2-7, with 9 bases fitting TRBD2. Sequences were derived from peripheral blood, sampled on day 0 of AZD1222 vaccination. CDR3 loop: CASKKTSGHEQYF. CDR3 DNA sequence: TGTGCCAGCAAAAAGACTAGCGGCCACGAGCAGTACTTC.